These T cell receptor beta chains were read from a single sample in a study of neoadjuvant anti-PD-1 for oral cavity cancer. Method: immunoSEQ multiplex PCR; TCRdb's copy keeps in-frame clones and lacks some. The sample holds approximately 13,000 clones, about 70% seen once. Here the sequenced sample was PBMCs, taken after nivolumab (anti-PD-1) treatment. These receptors were taken from a person between 40 and 85 years old with oral cavity squamous cell carcinoma. Each CDR3 is given with its conserved first and last residue. A D gene is named only where the DNA matches it firmly. The size of a clone is reported for some rows only, either as once, few or many, or as a class for expanded clones.

DNA: TGTGCCAGCAGCTTGGCACAGGGGGGGAACGAGCAGTACTTC; CDR3: CASSLAQGGNEQYF; D: .; J: TRBJ2-7; size: .; V: TRBV5-5
DNA: TGTGCCAGCAGCTCGGGACAGTTCTACGAGCAGTACTTC; CDR3: CASSSGQFYEQYF; D: TRBD1; J: TRBJ2-7; size: .; V: TRBV5-6
DNA: TGTGCCAGTACCCCCAGACAGGAGATTAATCAGCCCCAGCATTTT; CDR3: CASTPRQEINQPQHF; D: .; J: TRBJ1-5; size: .; V: TRBV19
DNA: TGTGCCAGCAGTGCCCAAGGTGACACTGAAGCTTTCTTT; CDR3: CASSAQGDTEAFF; D: .; J: TRBJ1-1; size: once; V: TRBV28
DNA: TGTGCCAGCAGTCCAGGGGGGGGCTCCGGGACCCAGTACTTC; CDR3: CASSPGGGSGTQYF; D: .; J: TRBJ2-5; size: once; V: TRBV28
DNA: TGTGCCAGCAGAACAGGGGTCGGCTCCTACGAGCAGTACTTC; CDR3: CASRTGVGSYEQYF; D: TRBD1; J: TRBJ2-7; size: .; V: TRBV2
DNA: TGCAGCGTTGTTTCTAACTATGGCTACACCTTC; CDR3: CSVVSNYGYTF; D: .; J: TRBJ1-2; size: .; V: TRBV29-1
DNA: TGCGCCAGCAGCTTGGCCTGGACTACCGATGGGCAGTTCTTC; CDR3: CASSLAWTTDGQFF; D: .; J: TRBJ2-1; size: .; V: TRBV5-1
DNA: TGTGCCAGCAGTGAAGCGCTCAGGGACCAGCCCCAGCATTTT; CDR3: CASSEALRDQPQHF; D: .; J: TRBJ1-5; size: .; V: TRBV2
DNA: TGTGCCAGCAGTGGGCAAGGCTCCTACGAGCAGTACTTC; CDR3: CASSGQGSYEQYF; D: .; J: TRBJ2-7; size: .; V: TRBV6-5
DNA: TGTGCCAGCAGTTACTCGGGAGTAGATACCGGGGAGCTGTTTTTT; CDR3: CASSYSGVDTGELFF; D: .; J: TRBJ2-2; size: once; V: TRBV28
DNA: TGTGCCAGCAGTGACCTTACCAGCAATGAGCAGTTCTTC; CDR3: CASSDLTSNEQFF; D: .; J: TRBJ2-1; size: .; V: TRBV6-1
DNA: TGTGCCAGCAGGGTCCACAATGAGCAGTTCTTC; CDR3: CASRVHNEQFF; D: .; J: TRBJ2-1; size: .; V: TRBV2
DNA: TGTGCCAGCAGTTTAGCCCGGACAGAAGCTTTCTTT; CDR3: CASSLARTEAFF; D: .; J: TRBJ1-1; size: .; V: TRBV28
DNA: TGTGCCAGCAGCCCCCCGAATGGGGCCAGTTATGGTGAGCAGTTCTTC; CDR3: CASSPPNGASYGEQFF; D: .; J: TRBJ2-1; size: .; V: TRBV11-2
DNA: TGTGCCAGCAGCTTGTCGGGACAGGGCGGTAACTATGGCTACACCTTC; CDR3: CASSLSGQGGNYGYTF; D: TRBD1; J: TRBJ1-2; size: .; V: TRBV5-5
DNA: TGTGCCATCAGTTCCCCCCGGGACTCGAGCTCCTACGAGCAGTACTTC; CDR3: CAISSPRDSSSYEQYF; D: .; J: TRBJ2-7; size: .; V: TRBV10-3